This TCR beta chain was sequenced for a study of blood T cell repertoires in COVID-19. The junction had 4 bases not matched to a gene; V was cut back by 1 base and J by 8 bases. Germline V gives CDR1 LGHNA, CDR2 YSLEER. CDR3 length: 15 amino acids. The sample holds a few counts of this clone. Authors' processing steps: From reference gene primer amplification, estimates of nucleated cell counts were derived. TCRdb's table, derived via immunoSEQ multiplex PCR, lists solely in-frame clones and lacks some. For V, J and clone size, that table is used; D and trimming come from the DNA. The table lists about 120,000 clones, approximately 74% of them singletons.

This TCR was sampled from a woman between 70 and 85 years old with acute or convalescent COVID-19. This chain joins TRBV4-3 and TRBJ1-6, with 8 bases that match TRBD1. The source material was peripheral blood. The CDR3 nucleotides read TGCGCCAGCAGCCAAGGGCAGGGGGCGCATTCACCCCTCCACTTT. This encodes CASSQGQGAHSPLHF.